This is a list of T cell receptor beta chains from one sample in a study of T cells in Graves' hyperthyroidism and ophthalmopathy. TCRdb reprocessed the multiplex PCR reads with MiXCR, giving one entry per CDR3 protein. The sample has around 300,000 distinct CDR3 sequences, 15% seen once; the top ten hold about 30%. The specimen was blood. These receptor sequences come from a woman aged 50 to 65 with Graves' hyperthyroidism that later progressed to Graves' ophthalmopathy. Both conserved end residues are part of each CDR3. The D gene is left open where the match is weak. Expanded clones get a size class; other rows say once, few or many, or leave the size out.

len: 15
j_gene: TRBJ2-4
v_gene: TRBV28
abundance: -
d_gene: -
CDR3aa: CASSLYPPRKNVQYF
CDR3nt: TGTGCCAGCAGTTTATACCCTCCCAGAAAAAACGTTCAGTACTTC

len: 15
j_gene: TRBJ1-1
v_gene: TRBV3-1
abundance: many
d_gene: -
CDR3aa: CASSQGGAVGTEAFF
CDR3nt: TGTGCCAGCAGCCAGGGGGGGGCGGTGGGCACTGAAGCTTTCTTT

len: 16
j_gene: TRBJ2-3
v_gene: TRBV28
abundance: -
d_gene: -
CDR3aa: CASSESGATGDDTQYF
CDR3nt: TGTGCCAGCAGTGAAAGTGGGGCAACAGGAGACGATACGCAGTATTTT

len: 15
j_gene: TRBJ1-2
v_gene: TRBV5-1
abundance: -
d_gene: -
CDR3aa: CASSYQGTGEGGYTF
CDR3nt: TGCGCCAGCAGCTACCAGGGGACCGGGGAAGGCGGCTACACCTTC

len: 12
j_gene: TRBJ1-1
v_gene: TRBV28
abundance: many
d_gene: -
CDR3aa: CASNLGDTEAFF
CDR3nt: TGTGCCAGCAATCTAGGGGACACTGAAGCTTTCTTT

len: 15
j_gene: TRBJ2-1
v_gene: TRBV28
abundance: many
d_gene: TRBD2
CDR3aa: CASSLSNLAGVDQFF
CDR3nt: TGTGCCAGCAGTTTATCTAACCTAGCGGGAGTAGATCAGTTCTTC

len: 13
j_gene: TRBJ1-5
v_gene: TRBV2
abundance: -
d_gene: TRBD1
CDR3aa: CASTPGGGQPQHF
CDR3nt: TGTGCCAGCACGCCAGGGGGCGGTCAGCCCCAGCATTTT

len: 15
j_gene: TRBJ2-7
v_gene: TRBV5-1
abundance: many
d_gene: TRBD1
CDR3aa: CASSSQGGGSYEQYF
CDR3nt: TGCGCCAGCAGCTCGCAAGGGGGCGGCTCCTACGAGCAGTACTTC

len: 17
j_gene: TRBJ2-7
v_gene: TRBV11-2
abundance: many
d_gene: TRBD2
CDR3aa: CASSPFKERGRAREQYF
CDR3nt: TGTGCCAGCAGCCCCTTTAAGGAGCGCGGGAGGGCGAGGGAGCAGTACTTC

len: 15
j_gene: TRBJ1-1
v_gene: TRBV6-2/TRBV6-3
abundance: many
d_gene: -
CDR3aa: CASSYPVGGGYQAFF
CDR3nt: TGTGCCAGCAGTTACCCGGTCGGTGGGGGTTACCAAGCTTTCTTT

len: 15
j_gene: TRBJ1-2
v_gene: TRBV5-1
abundance: many
d_gene: TRBD1
CDR3aa: CASSSGTVNNYGYTF
CDR3nt: TGCGCCAGCAGCTCCGGGACAGTCAATAACTATGGCTACACCTTC

len: 16
j_gene: TRBJ2-7
v_gene: TRBV12-3/TRBV12-4
abundance: many
d_gene: TRBD2
CDR3aa: CASSLTESGRAYEQYF
CDR3nt: TGTGCCAGCAGTTTAACCGAGAGCGGGAGGGCCTACGAGCAGTACTTC

len: 15
j_gene: TRBJ1-1
v_gene: TRBV5-1
abundance: many
d_gene: -
CDR3aa: CASSFRQNLNTEAFF
CDR3nt: TGCGCCAGCAGCTTCCGACAGAATTTAAACACTGAAGCTTTCTTT

len: 16
j_gene: TRBJ2-1
v_gene: TRBV30
abundance: many
d_gene: -
CDR3aa: CAWSYDWVGQYNEQFF
CDR3nt: TGCGCCTGGAGCTATGACTGGGTCGGGCAGTACAATGAGCAGTTCTTC

len: 14
j_gene: TRBJ2-7
v_gene: TRBV12-3/TRBV12-4
abundance: many
d_gene: -
CDR3aa: CASSLYRGGDEQYF
CDR3nt: TGTGCCAGCAGTTTGTACAGGGGGGGAGACGAGCAGTACTTC

len: 13
j_gene: TRBJ2-4
v_gene: TRBV18
abundance: many
d_gene: -
CDR3aa: CASSPREGDIQYF
CDR3nt: TGTGCCAGCTCACCACGGGAGGGGGACATTCAGTACTTC

len: 13
j_gene: TRBJ1-1
v_gene: TRBV25-1
abundance: few
d_gene: -
CDR3aa: CASRGAGNTEAFF
CDR3nt: TGTGCCAGCCGGGGGGCCGGGAACACTGAAGCTTTCTTT

len: 16
j_gene: TRBJ2-3
v_gene: TRBV7-2
abundance: -
d_gene: TRBD2
CDR3aa: CASSLIAGGNPDTQYF
CDR3nt: TGTGCCAGCAGCTTGATAGCGGGAGGGAATCCGGATACGCAGTATTTT

len: 16
j_gene: TRBJ1-4
v_gene: TRBV5-5
abundance: few
d_gene: -
CDR3aa: CASSSPERTAGEKLFF
CDR3nt: TGTGCCAGCAGCTCGCCCGAAAGGACAGCAGGTGAAAAACTGTTTTTT

len: 13
j_gene: TRBJ1-1
v_gene: TRBV12-3/TRBV12-4
abundance: many
d_gene: -
CDR3aa: CASSFGDFPPPFF
CDR3nt: TGTGCCAGCAGTTTTGGCGACTTTCCCCCTCCTTTCTTT

len: 15
j_gene: TRBJ2-3
v_gene: TRBV27
abundance: many
d_gene: -
CDR3aa: CASSFGLESTDTQYF
CDR3nt: TGTGCCAGCAGTTTTGGGCTAGAAAGCACAGATACGCAGTATTTT

len: 16
j_gene: TRBJ2-5
v_gene: TRBV9
abundance: many
d_gene: -
CDR3aa: CASSLLSSAFQETQYF
CDR3nt: TGTGCCAGCAGCCTACTATCTAGCGCCTTTCAAGAGACCCAGTACTTC

len: 15
j_gene: TRBJ2-5
v_gene: TRBV6-1
abundance: many
d_gene: TRBD2
CDR3aa: CASSAGTSGRQTQYF
CDR3nt: TGTGCCAGCAGTGCCGGGACTAGCGGGAGGCAGACCCAGTACTTC

len: 16
j_gene: TRBJ2-2
v_gene: TRBV18
abundance: many
d_gene: TRBD1
CDR3aa: CASSPPSRGRTGELFF
CDR3nt: TGTGCCAGCTCACCACCGTCCAGGGGGCGCACCGGGGAGCTGTTTTTT

len: 13
j_gene: TRBJ2-5
v_gene: TRBV24-1
abundance: many
d_gene: -
CDR3aa: CATKGRGQETQYF
CDR3nt: TGTGCCACCAAGGGCAGGGGCCAAGAGACCCAGTACTTC

len: 10
j_gene: TRBJ2-7
v_gene: TRBV2
abundance: many
d_gene: -
CDR3aa: CASRGYEQYF
CDR3nt: TGTGCCAGCAGGGGCTACGAGCAGTACTTC

len: 14
j_gene: TRBJ2-7
v_gene: TRBV7-8
abundance: few
d_gene: -
CDR3aa: CASSSRGVSHEQYF
CDR3nt: TGTGCCAGCAGCTCCAGGGGGGTCTCCCACGAGCAGTACTTC

len: 20
j_gene: TRBJ2-2
v_gene: TRBV13
abundance: many
d_gene: TRBD2
CDR3aa: CASSPIPGLAEDSNTGELFF
CDR3nt: TGTGCCAGCAGCCCTATCCCGGGACTAGCGGAGGACTCGAACACCGGGGAGCTGTTTTTT

len: 15
j_gene: TRBJ2-7
v_gene: TRBV6-5
abundance: few
d_gene: TRBD1
CDR3aa: CASSYNGQGKHEQYF
CDR3nt: TGTGCCAGCAGTTATAACGGACAGGGGAAACACGAGCAGTACTTC

len: 19
j_gene: TRBJ2-4
v_gene: TRBV4-2
abundance: -
d_gene: TRBD2
CDR3aa: CASSQDGLAGVIAKNIQYF
CDR3nt: TGTGCCAGCAGCCAAGACGGCCTAGCGGGTGTCATAGCCAAAAACATTCAGTACTTC

len: 15
j_gene: TRBJ1-1
v_gene: TRBV28
abundance: many
d_gene: -
CDR3aa: CASSFYRGWNTEAFF
CDR3nt: TGTGCCAGCAGTTTTTATCGGGGTTGGAACACTGAAGCTTTCTTT

len: 17
j_gene: TRBJ2-2
v_gene: TRBV5-6
abundance: many
d_gene: TRBD1
CDR3aa: CASSEDRVRMYTGELFF
CDR3nt: TGTGCCAGCAGCGAGGACAGGGTCCGTATGTATACCGGGGAGCTGTTTTTT

len: 14
j_gene: TRBJ2-1
v_gene: TRBV5-1
abundance: many
d_gene: TRBD2
CDR3aa: CASSILAGNNEQFF
CDR3nt: TGCGCCAGCAGCATCCTAGCGGGGAACAATGAGCAGTTCTTC

len: 18
j_gene: TRBJ2-3
v_gene: TRBV27
abundance: few
d_gene: TRBD2
CDR3aa: CASSPGLAGGPAADTQYF
CDR3nt: TGTGCCAGCAGTCCGGGACTAGCGGGAGGGCCGGCAGCAGATACGCAGTATTTT

len: 14
j_gene: TRBJ1-1
v_gene: TRBV7-9
abundance: -
d_gene: -
CDR3aa: CASSLGDGSYGAFF
CDR3nt: TGTGCCAGCAGCTTAGGGGATGGATCGTACGGTGCTTTCTTT

len: 15
j_gene: TRBJ2-7
v_gene: TRBV9
abundance: -
d_gene: -
CDR3aa: CASSVGGTPIYEQYF
CDR3nt: TGTGCCAGCAGCGTAGGGGGAACCCCAATCTACGAGCAGTACTTC

len: 16
j_gene: TRBJ2-1
v_gene: TRBV7-3
abundance: -
d_gene: TRBD2
CDR3aa: CASSFSSGNPADEQFF
CDR3nt: TGTGCCAGCAGCTTCTCTAGCGGGAACCCCGCGGATGAGCAGTTCTTC

len: 17
j_gene: TRBJ1-2
v_gene: TRBV30
abundance: -
d_gene: TRBD1
CDR3aa: CAWSFSGGGQPSGGYTF
CDR3nt: TGTGCCTGGAGTTTCTCCGGCGGGGGACAGCCATCAGGTGGCTACACCTTC

len: 15
j_gene: TRBJ2-1
v_gene: TRBV5-1
abundance: many
d_gene: -
CDR3aa: CASSLAGALSDEQFF
CDR3nt: TGCGCCAGCAGCTTGGCGGGAGCCCTTTCGGATGAGCAGTTCTTC

len: 17
j_gene: TRBJ2-5
v_gene: TRBV7-3
abundance: -
d_gene: -
CDR3aa: CARVPGVPGRPTETQYF
CDR3nt: TGTGCCAGGGTTCCAGGGGTCCCGGGCCGTCCCACAGAGACCCAGTACTTC

len: 12
j_gene: TRBJ2-7
v_gene: TRBV2
abundance: many
d_gene: TRBD1
CDR3aa: CASREGAYEQYF
CDR3nt: TGTGCCAGCAGAGAGGGGGCATACGAGCAGTACTTC

len: 13
j_gene: TRBJ1-2
v_gene: TRBV20-1
abundance: many
d_gene: TRBD1
CDR3aa: CSAPDRGNYGYTF
CDR3nt: TGCAGTGCTCCCGACAGGGGGAACTATGGCTACACCTTC

len: 15
j_gene: TRBJ1-2
v_gene: TRBV10-3
abundance: many
d_gene: -
CDR3aa: CAITLGTGGDYGYTF
CDR3nt: TGTGCCATCACCCTTGGGACTGGAGGTGACTATGGCTACACCTTC

len: 14
j_gene: TRBJ2-5
v_gene: TRBV7-9
abundance: -
d_gene: TRBD2
CDR3aa: CASSLMRGEETQYF
CDR3nt: TGTGCCAGCAGCTTAATGCGGGGGGAAGAGACCCAGTACTTC

len: 16
j_gene: TRBJ2-1
v_gene: TRBV27
abundance: -
d_gene: -
CDR3aa: CASSLSGSSSYNEQFF
CDR3nt: TGTGCCAGCAGTTTATCGGGGTCTAGCTCCTACAATGAGCAGTTCTTC

len: 18
j_gene: TRBJ2-1
v_gene: TRBV6-1
abundance: many
d_gene: TRBD2
CDR3aa: CASSEFGGGGPSYNEQFF
CDR3nt: TGTGCCAGCAGTGAATTTGGCGGGGGAGGGCCGTCTTACAATGAGCAGTTCTTC

len: 14
j_gene: TRBJ1-5
v_gene: TRBV2
abundance: many
d_gene: -
CDR3aa: CASSERLGNQPQHF
CDR3nt: TGTGCCAGCAGTGAGAGGTTGGGCAATCAGCCCCAGCATTTT

len: 14
j_gene: TRBJ2-1
v_gene: TRBV5-1
abundance: many
d_gene: TRBD2
CDR3aa: CASSYLGLVGEQFF
CDR3nt: TGCGCCAGCAGCTATCTGGGACTAGTCGGAGAGCAGTTCTTC

len: 15
j_gene: TRBJ2-7
v_gene: TRBV7-2
abundance: -
d_gene: TRBD1
CDR3aa: CASSLRQGVSYEQYF
CDR3nt: TGTGCCAGCAGCTTAAGACAGGGGGTCTCCTACGAGCAGTACTTC

len: 14
j_gene: TRBJ2-7
v_gene: TRBV13
abundance: many
d_gene: -
CDR3aa: CASSPAHRPYEQYF
CDR3nt: TGTGCCAGCAGCCCCGCGCACAGGCCCTACGAGCAGTACTTC

len: 13
j_gene: TRBJ1-2
v_gene: TRBV20-1
abundance: -
d_gene: TRBD1
CDR3aa: CSARAGGSYGYTF
CDR3nt: TGCAGTGCTAGAGCAGGGGGCTCCTATGGCTACACCTTC

len: 17
j_gene: TRBJ1-2
v_gene: TRBV19
abundance: -
d_gene: -
CDR3aa: CASNPSVRAHLGYGYTF
CDR3nt: TGTGCCAGTAATCCCTCCGTCAGGGCCCATCTCGGCTATGGCTACACCTTC

len: 16
j_gene: TRBJ1-5
v_gene: TRBV15
abundance: -
d_gene: -
CDR3aa: CATSRDRARGVSPQHF
CDR3nt: TGTGCCACCAGCAGAGATAGGGCCAGGGGCGTGAGCCCCCAGCATTTT

len: 14
j_gene: TRBJ2-7
v_gene: TRBV6-1
abundance: medium-sized
d_gene: -
CDR3aa: CASSVGRISYEQYF
CDR3nt: TGTGCCAGCAGTGTAGGGAGGATCTCCTACGAGCAGTACTTC

len: 13
j_gene: TRBJ1-6
v_gene: TRBV19
abundance: -
d_gene: -
CDR3aa: CASAGSYNSPLHF
CDR3nt: TGCGCCTCCGCAGGGTCCTATAATTCACCCCTCCACTTT